This T cell receptor beta chain was documented in a study of blood T cell repertoires in COVID-19. Germline V lookup: CDR1 SGHRS, CDR2 YFSETQ. V gave up 0 bases and J gave up 9 bases; unmatched junction bases: 9. This CDR3 has 15 amino acids. Under the authors' procedure: How many nucleated cells were present was estimated from reference gene primer amplification. Some clones are missing from TCRdb's copy, which holds only in-frame ones; the method was immunoSEQ multiplex PCR. D and trimming were read from the DNA, whereas the V and J calls and clone size are those reported in that table. Here the sample spans under 200,000 clones, 70% to 90% being singletons.

V usage is TRBV5-1 and J usage is TRBJ2-1; 7 nucleotides align to TRBD2. The sequence was obtained from a man aged 55 to 70 with active or convalescent COVID-19. The sample taken for sequencing was peripheral blood. CDR3 in amino acids: CASSLVGGGGSEQFF. The CDR3 DNA sequence: TGCGCCAGCAGCTTGGTCGGCGGGGGAGGTAGTGAGCAGTTCTTC.